This is a list of T cell receptor beta chains from one sample in a study of T cells in Graves' hyperthyroidism and ophthalmopathy. TCRdb called the multiplex PCR reads again in MiXCR, with one record for every CDR3 protein. The data show more than 500,000 distinct CDR3 sequences, with 11% to 15% seen just once and about 15% held by the top ten. Sequenced sample: blood. The receptors come from a woman aged 40 to 55 with Graves' hyperthyroidism. The CDR3 runs from the conserved cysteine through the conserved F or W. D genes are given only for firm matches. A clone size is listed for some rows: how often the clone was seen (once, few, many), or a class if it is expanded.

v_gene,d_gene,j_gene,abundance,CDR3nt,CDR3aa
TRBV7-9,NA,TRBJ1-2,NA,TGTGCCAGCAGCTTCGGGAGTGGCTATGGCTACACCTTC,CASSFGSGYGYTF
TRBV5-1,TRBD1,TRBJ2-2,NA,TGCGCCAGCAGCCCCAGGACAGGGGGGCTGGAGGAGCTGTTTTTT,CASSPRTGGLEELFF
TRBV11-2,TRBD2,TRBJ2-4,many,TGTGCCAGCAGCTTAGGACTAGCGGCGACGATTCAGTACTTC,CASSLGLAATIQYF
TRBV6-2/TRBV6-3,TRBD1,TRBJ2-7,many,TGTGCCAGCAGATCCTTAGAGGGCGACAGGGGAAAAACCTACGAGCAGTACTTC,CASRSLEGDRGKTYEQYF
TRBV24-1,NA,TRBJ2-1,many,TGTGCCACCAGTGACACACCTCTCCATGAGCAGTTCTTC,CATSDTPLHEQFF
TRBV5-1,NA,TRBJ2-5,NA,TGCGCCAGCAGCCTTCAGGGGTCAGGGGAAGAGACCCAGTACTTC,CASSLQGSGEETQYF
TRBV30,NA,TRBJ1-1,many,TGTGCCTGGGTCGGGAGTGAAGCTTTCTTT,CAWVGSEAFF
TRBV7-2,TRBD2,TRBJ2-3,many,TGTGCCAGCAGCCCTCGCGGGAGGGCCCCAGATACGCAGTATTTT,CASSPRGRAPDTQYF
TRBV6-2/TRBV6-3,NA,TRBJ1-1,NA,TGTGCCAGCAGTGCAGGCAGGAGGAACACTAAAGCTTTCTTT,CASSAGRRNTKAFF
TRBV11-3,NA,TRBJ2-1,NA,TGTGCCAGCAGCTTAGGCCGACAGGACACCTCCTACAATGAGCAGTTCTTC,CASSLGRQDTSYNEQFF
TRBV5-1,NA,TRBJ2-3,NA,TGCGCCAGCAGCTTGGTGTCTAGTACAGATACGCAGTATTTT,CASSLVSSTDTQYF
TRBV6-5,TRBD2,TRBJ2-1,NA,TGTGCCAGCAGTTACTCGAGCAGGGGCCTAGCGGGAGGTGAGCAGTTCTTC,CASSYSSRGLAGGEQFF
TRBV19,NA,TRBJ2-1,NA,TGTGCCAGTAGTACCTCGTTTGCGGGAAAATACAATGAGCAGTTCTTC,CASSTSFAGKYNEQFF
TRBV12-3/TRBV12-4,NA,TRBJ1-2,many,TGTGCCAGCACCCTAACCCGGACAGTTAACTATGGCTACACCTTC,CASTLTRTVNYGYTF
TRBV5-1,NA,TRBJ2-3,many,TGCGCCAGCAGCTTTCGGGGACGGAACACAGATACGCAGTATTTT,CASSFRGRNTDTQYF
TRBV6-5,NA,TRBJ1-2,NA,TGTGCCAGCAGTTACTCCTTCCCCTTC,CASSYSFPF
TRBV28,NA,TRBJ2-7,many,TGTGCCAGCAGTTCTCCCCCGACAGGCCCCAGCTCCTACGAGCAGTACTTC,CASSSPPTGPSSYEQYF
TRBV28,NA,TRBJ1-3,NA,TGTGCCAGCAAGGTGGGGGACGGCAAAACTGGAAACACCATATATTTT,CASKVGDGKTGNTIYF
TRBV11-2,NA,TRBJ2-3,many,TGTGCCAGCAGCTTATTCCGCGGGGCCGCTAGCACAGATACGCAGTATTTT,CASSLFRGAASTDTQYF
TRBV2,NA,TRBJ2-2,many,TGTGCTAGCACCCCTACACACGGTGGGGAGCTGTTTTTT,CASTPTHGGELFF
TRBV28,NA,TRBJ2-5,many,TGTGCCAGCAGTTTTGGGGGGACTCTGGAGACCCAGTACTTC,CASSFGGTLETQYF
TRBV5-4,TRBD1,TRBJ2-1,NA,TGTGCCAGCAGCACGAGACAGGGGGCCAATGAGCAGTTCTTC,CASSTRQGANEQFF
TRBV7-3,NA,TRBJ2-3,few,TGTGCCAGCAGCCCAACGATAGGAGGGAGGGGGACAGATACGCAGTATTTT,CASSPTIGGRGTDTQYF
TRBV4-1,NA,TRBJ2-5,many,TGCGCCAGCAGCCCTCGGGAGAGGGAGACCCAGTACTTC,CASSPRERETQYF
TRBV19,TRBD1,TRBJ1-1,NA,TGTGCCAGTAGTAGATCGGGACAGGGAGGAAAAGCTTTCTTT,CASSRSGQGGKAFF
TRBV6-1,TRBD2,TRBJ2-7,NA,TGTGCCAGCAGTGAAGTCAGCCATTCTAGCGGAGTATACGAGCAGTACTTC,CASSEVSHSSGVYEQYF
TRBV28,TRBD1,TRBJ2-3,NA,TGTGCCAGCAGTTTACCGGGCACCGGGACAGGGACAGATACGCAGTATTTT,CASSLPGTGTGTDTQYF
TRBV7-7,NA,TRBJ2-7,NA,TGTGCTAGCAGTTTAAAATACAGGGCCACTTATTCTTACGAGCAGTACTTC,CASSLKYRATYSYEQYF
TRBV20-1,NA,TRBJ2-1,many,TGCAGTGCTAGAGGAGGGGCTAGCGCAGATTCCTACAATGAGCAGTTCTTC,CSARGGASADSYNEQFF
TRBV11-2,TRBD1,TRBJ2-3,once,TGTGCCAGCAGACCTATCAGGGGGCGGACAGATACGCAGTATTTT,CASRPIRGRTDTQYF
TRBV20-1,TRBD1,TRBJ2-7,NA,TGCAGTGCTACTAGGGGGGACAGGGACCCCTACGAGCAGTACTTC,CSATRGDRDPYEQYF
TRBV7-8,NA,TRBJ1-6,many,TGTGCCAGCACTCTGACAGCAAATTCACCCCTCCACTTT,CASTLTANSPLHF
TRBV7-9,NA,TRBJ2-7,NA,TGTGCCAGCAGCACCACCGCAGGGCCCGAGCAGTACTTC,CASSTTAGPEQYF
TRBV7-2,NA,TRBJ1-2,many,TGTGCCAGCAGCTTTTCTCCCAGTTATGGCTACACCTTC,CASSFSPSYGYTF
TRBV5-6,NA,TRBJ1-4,few,TGTGCCAGCAGCTTGGTACAGAATGAAAAACTGTTTTTT,CASSLVQNEKLFF
TRBV20-1,NA,TRBJ2-1,many,TGCAGTGCCGCCGCCGGGACGGGATACAATGAGCAGTTCTTC,CSAAAGTGYNEQFF
TRBV14,NA,TRBJ2-3,few,TGTGCCATCCGGGGTCTAGCGACAGATACGCAGTATTTT,CAIRGLATDTQYF
TRBV4-1,NA,TRBJ2-1,few,TGCGCCAGCAGCCAAGAACAATATTGGGACGGCCTGGGCAATGAGCAGTTCTTC,CASSQEQYWDGLGNEQFF
TRBV7-8,NA,TRBJ2-7,many,TGTGCCAGCAGCCCCCCGGTCCCCACCGGACTCGACGAGCAGTACTTC,CASSPPVPTGLDEQYF
TRBV10-1,NA,TRBJ2-1,many,TGCGCCAGCAGTGCCGGGACCGTAAACAATGAGCAGTTCTTC,CASSAGTVNNEQFF
TRBV29-1,NA,TRBJ2-2,NA,TGCAGCGTAGCAGAAGGGGTAGGGGTATCGATCGGGGAGCTGTTTTTT,CSVAEGVGVSIGELFF